The 14 T cell receptor beta chains listed next were all sequenced from one sample in a study of early T cells in non-severe SARS-CoV-2 infection (dated by TCRdb to the early 2020s). Library method: 5' RACE. The sequencer listed for this sample is NextSeq 500. TCRdb reanalyzed the raw reads on its own, using fastp at Q25 for trimming and MiXCR for clone calling, and kept in-frame beta chains. Rows merge per CDR3 protein into single entries with the most common DNA and genes. For this sample there are some 49,000 distinct CDR3 sequences; around 4.6% appear just once. In total, the top ten clones hold 6% of the sample. The sample taken for sequencing was whole blood. These receptors were obtained from an adult who was a healthcare worker with PCR-confirmed SARS-CoV-2 infection or an uninfected control (not recorded which).

At least ten counts were recorded for this clonotype. CDR3 bases: TGCGCCAGCAGCCAAGATCTGGGCAGGGGACCCGGGGAGCTGTTTTTT. Residues: CASSQDLGRGPGELFF. V and J are TRBV4-3 and TRBJ2-2; possible D gene TRBD1, 6 bases. Trimming pared 0 bases from V and 6 bases from J, leaving 14 bases between. Germline-derived CDR1 and CDR2 are LGHNA and YSLEER. The CDR3 has 16 amino acids.

In its sample, this clonotype was seen many times. The rearrangement links TRBV6-5 to TRBJ2-3; 10 nucleotides line up with TRBD2. Trimming cost V 1 base and J 4 bases; bases outside gene matches: 8. This CDR3 region has 17 residues. The germline V gene has CDR1 MNHEY and CDR2 SVGAGI. CDR3: CASSYLKAGGPPDTQYF. Here the CDR3 DNA reads TGTGCCAGCAGTTACTTAAAAGCGGGAGGGCCCCCAGATACGCAGTATTTT.

This clonotype was seen many times. The V call is TRBV19, the J call TRBJ2-2, with D unclear. Deletions cut 5 bases from V and 0 bases from J, with 10 bases between. The germline CDR1 and CDR2 sequences are LNHDA and SQIVND (reference sequence). The CDR3 is 15 amino acids. CDR3 sequence: CASSPLTPNTGELFF. For the CDR3, the DNA is TGTGCCAGTAGTCCGCTGACCCCGAACACCGGGGAGCTGTTTTTT.

This clonotype was seen many times. The chain has TRBV19 and TRBJ1-2; D ambiguous. The germline V and J ends were trimmed by 7 bases and 4 bases, with 19 bases remaining between them. The germline CDR1 and CDR2 sequences are LNHDA and SQIVND (reference sequence). This CDR3 comprises 15 residues. The CDR3 loop reads CASTSTGPLSYGYTF. In DNA form, the CDR3 reads TGTGCCAGTACCTCAACCGGACCTTTGTCCTATGGCTACACCTTC.

This clonotype was seen many times. CDR3 coding DNA: TGTGCCAGCAGTGAAGATTTGGCAATTACCCTCAATGAGCAGTTCTTC. Encoded protein: CASSEDLAITLNEQFF. The rearrangement links TRBV2 to TRBJ2-1; D is undetermined. Germline-derived CDR1 and CDR2 are SNHLY and FYNNEI. The CDR3 consists of 16 residues. V shed 1 base and J shed 6 bases, with 16 bases lying between them.

This clonotype was seen at least ten times. CDR3 in amino acids: CASRLTGGNTEAFF. CDR3 nucleotide sequence: TGTGCCAGCAGACTAACTGGGGGGAACACTGAAGCTTTCTTT. This chain uses TRBV6-6 with TRBJ1-1; tentatively, D is TRBD1 (5 bases). V was cut by 6 bases and J by 1 base, with 12 bases left in between. Per the germline V gene, CDR1 is MNHNY and CDR2 is SVGAGI (reference sequence). This CDR3 region has 14 residues.

Concerning this clonotype itself: A much larger clone lies one base from this, so it may be a read error. J is TRBJ2-3 and V is TRBV13; D is undetermined. CDR1 and CDR2 from the germline V gene are PRHDT and FYEKMQ (reference sequence). There are 16 residues in the CDR3. Written as DNA, the CDR3 is TGTGTCAGCAGCTTAGGCATGACCAGCCCCACAGATACGCAGTATTTT. This sequence encodes CVSSLGMTSPTDTQYF.

This clonotype was counted ten times or more. The CDR3 region has the DNA TGTGCCACCAGTGATAGGCCCACCGGGGAGCTGTTTTTT. It yields the protein CATSDRPTGELFF. The chain uses TRBV24-1 and TRBJ2-2; D not resolved. With 3 bases removed from V and 4 bases from J, the gap between germline ends came to 5 bases. CDR3 size: 13 residues. Germline V CDR1 and CDR2: KGHDR, SFDVKD.

This clonotype has ten or more counts. The rearrangement joins TRBV12-3 or TRBV12-4 to TRBJ2-6; 8 bases are shared with TRBD1. J gave up 4 bases and V 6 bases, and 14 bases lay outside the gene matches. This CDR3 comprises 18 residues. The CDR3 nucleotides are TGTGCCAGCAGCCTAGACAGGGGTAGGAGTCTAGGGGCCAACGTCCTGACTTTC. Translating it yields CASSLDRGRSLGANVLTF.

Points on this clonotype: This sequence may be a read error, since a much larger clone differs from it by one base. The DNA of the CDR3 is TGCAGTGCTAGAGATCCGACAGGGCGGAGTGAAAAACTGTTTTTT. Encoded protein: CSARDPTGRSEKLFF. V gene TRBV20-1 combines with J gene TRBJ1-4; 7 bases map to TRBD1. CDR3 length: 15 residues. The V and J ends lost 0 bases and 7 bases, in that order; junction bases with no gene match: 8. CDR1 is DFQATT and CDR2 is SNEGSKA in the germline V gene (reference sequence).

This clonotype was seen ten or more times. The rearrangement uses TRBV7-2 and TRBJ2-5; a possible D gene is TRBD1 (5 bases). The V and J ends lost 2 bases and 2 bases respectively, with 9 bases between them. Germline V gene lookup returns CDR1 SGHTA and CDR2 FQGNSA. The CDR3 extends over 14 amino acids. Written as DNA, the CDR3 is TGTGCCAGCAGCTTATTGGGGCGGCAAGAGACCCAGTACTTC. Protein sequence: CASSLLGRQETQYF.

This clonotype was seen many times. CDR3 residues: CASSLGTGRGNQPQHF. The CDR3 DNA reads as TGTGCCAGCAGCTTAGGGACGGGAAGAGGCAATCAGCCCCAGCATTTT. The chain is built from TRBV7-8 and TRBJ1-5; D remains ambiguous. The CDR3 totals 16 residues. V lost 1 base, J lost 2 bases, and 12 bases lay in between. CDR1 is SGHVS and CDR2 is FQNEAQ in the germline V gene. The complete variable domain, with remaining parts taken from reference TRBV7-8 and TRBJ1-5, reads GAGVSQSPRYKVAKRGQDVALRCDPISGHVSLFWYQQALGQGPEFLTYFQNEAQLDKSGLPSDRFFAERPEGSVSTLKIQRTQQEDSAVYLCASSLGTGRGNQPQHFGDGTRLSIL.

At least ten counts were recorded for this clonotype. V gene TRBV6-1 combines with J gene TRBJ2-2; possible D gene TRBD2, 6 bases. The germline V and J ends were trimmed by 6 bases and 5 bases, with 16 bases remaining between them. This CDR3 is 15 amino acids long. CDR1 is MNHNS and CDR2 is SASEGT in the germline V gene. The CDR3 region is CASSLPSGGTGELFF. CDR3 nucleotide sequence: TGTGCCAGCAGCCTCCCGAGCGGAGGGACCGGGGAGCTGTTTTTT.

In its sample, this clonotype was seen many times. The chain is built from TRBV20-1 and TRBJ2-3, with 7 bases aligning to TRBD2. V lost 1 base and J lost 3; bases outside the gene matches: 4. This CDR3 comprises 14 residues. Per germline, CDR1 DFQATT and CDR2 SNEGSKA (reference sequence). The CDR3 loop reads CSARAREGTDTQYF. CDR3 nucleotide sequence: TGCAGTGCTAGAGCCAGGGAGGGAACAGATACGCAGTATTTT.